The 10 T cell receptor beta chains given below trace back to one sample, sequenced in a study of T cell changes during pregnancy in multiple sclerosis. Repertoires were generated with immunoSEQ multiplex PCR, while TCRdb's copy carries only in-frame clones and drops some. Found here are approximately 15,000 clones, less than 90% of them singletons; the top ten hold over 15%. The material sequenced was CD8+ T cells from peripheral blood mononuclear cells, taken in the third trimester of pregnancy. These receptors originate from a female donor in good health, enrolled as a control in a pregnancy study.

The CDR3 DNA is TGTGCCAGCAGGAGGGGAGGCGAGCAGTTCTTC. Protein: CASRRGGEQFF. The chain is built from TRBV27 and TRBJ2-1; TRBD2 might be the D (6 bases). Germline CDR1 is MNHEY and CDR2 is SMNVEV (reference sequence). CDR3 length: 11 amino acids. Trimming removed 6 bases from V and 10 bases from J, with 10 bases in between.

The chain employs TRBV10-3 and TRBJ1-2; no firm D call. The CDR3 runs to 12 residues. Trimming cost V 11 bases and J 0 bases, with 10 bases left between them. The V gene's germline CDR1 is ENHRY and CDR2 SYGVKD. CDR3 coding DNA: TGTGCCTCCGTAGCAGCTAACTATGGCTACACCTTC. Amino acids: CASVAANYGYTF.

The V gene is TRBV4-2, the J gene TRBJ2-7; 10 nucleotides align to TRBD1. This CDR3 has 16 residues. J lost 4 bases, V lost 4 bases, and 10 bases had no gene match. Germline CDR1 is LGHNA and CDR2 is YNFKEQ. The CDR3 DNA reads TGTGCCAGCAGCCCCCCACCGGGGACAGGGGTTTACGAGCAGTACTTC. It encodes CASSPPPGTGVYEQYF.

This chain connects TRBV5-1 to TRBJ2-3; 7 bases fit TRBD1. The CDR3 has 14 amino acids. Per the germline V gene, CDR1 is SGHRS and CDR2 is YFSETQ. V shed 2 bases and J 8 bases; nucleotides not matched to a gene: 8. The DNA of the CDR3 is TGCGCCAGCAGCTTCCAATCAGGGGGAGCTACGCAGTATTTT. Translation gives CASSFQSGGATQYF.

The V and J genes are TRBV2 and TRBJ2-2, with D perhaps TRBD2 (6 bases). Germline V gives CDR1 SNHLY, CDR2 FYNNEI. Trimming left V 2 bases short and J 5 bases short, with 9 bases between. CDR3 size: 14 residues. CDR3 DNA sequence: TGTGCCAGCAGTGAATGGGGGGAAACCGGGGAGCTGTTTTTT. Translation gives CASSEWGETGELFF.

This chain joins TRBV5-1 and TRBJ1-2, with TRBD1 matching over 7 bases. The CDR3 length is 15 residues. V shed 4 bases, J shed 2 bases, and the junction held 8 bases outside the gene matches. The V gene's germline CDR1 is SGHRS and CDR2 YFSETQ. The CDR3 here is CASSRPGQANYGYTF. CDR3 in DNA: TGCGCCAGCAGCCGACCTGGACAGGCCAACTATGGCTACACCTTC.

This sequence joins TRBV14 and TRBJ1-1; TRBD1 might be the D (5 bases). The CDR3 length is 12 residues. Trimming cost V 4 bases and J 3 bases, with 6 bases left between them. Looked up from germline, CDR1 is SGHDN and CDR2 is FVKESK. The CDR3 DNA is TGTGCCAGCAGCCGACAGTACACTGAAGCTTTCTTT. It codes for CASSRQYTEAFF. Full variable domain (missing parts from reference TRBV14 and TRBJ1-1): EAGVTQFPSHSVIEKGQTVTLRCDPISGHDNLYWYRRVMGKEIKFLLHFVKESKQDESGMPNNRFLAERTGGTYSTLKVQPAELEDSGVYFCASSRQYTEAFFGQGTRLTVV.

V is TRBV10-3 and J is TRBJ1-2; maybe TRBD1 (5 bases). Germline V gives CDR1 ENHRY, CDR2 SYGVKD. There are 12 residues in the CDR3. V lost 6 bases and J lost 1, with 6 bases in between. The CDR3: CAIRQDNYGYTF. The CDR3 nucleotides are TGTGCCATCAGACAGGATAACTATGGCTACACCTTC.

The J gene is TRBJ2-7, the V gene TRBV7-8, with 9 bases identical to TRBD1. Losses at the gene ends were 1 base for V and 6 bases for J; bases not matched to a gene: 7. The germline CDR1 and CDR2 sequences are SGHVS and FQNEAQ. This CDR3 region has 15 residues. This CDR3 reads CASSLEGQGMVEQYF. The CDR3, as DNA: TGTGCCAGCAGCTTAGAGGGACAGGGAATGGTCGAGCAGTACTTC.

This clone is labeled as medium-sized. The rearrangement links TRBV27 to TRBJ2-1; 8 bases align to TRBD2. J gave up 7 bases and V 7 bases, and 12 bases lay outside the gene matches. Germline CDR1 and CDR2: MNHEY and SMNVEV (reference sequence). This CDR3 is built from 15 residues. DNA of the CDR3: TGTGCCAGCAAAAATCCCCCGGGAGGGCATAATGAGCAGTTCTTC. Its protein is CASKNPPGGHNEQFF.